The sample holds one count of the clone carrying this TCR beta chain. The data are from a study of blood T cell repertoires in COVID-19. Study-level background: Both acute and convalescent COVID-19 samples were obtained from the United States, Italy and Spain. From T cells, B-cell-depleted T cells, or PBMCs came the material, which was cDNA or gDNA.

TCRdb's copy holds only in-frame clones and misses some; the assay was immunoSEQ multiplex PCR. The sample comprises approximately 280,000 clones, about 83% of which are singletons, and about 5.7% rests with the top ten. Germline V gene sequence: CDR1 MGHRA, CDR2 YSYEKL. V lost 6 bases, J lost 1 base, and 25 bases lay in between. The CDR3 is made up of 18 amino acids. Cohort assignment relied on participant-reported clinical history. Resolution of symptoms, clearance, or two negative PCRs was present in recovered Cohort 3 donors. This clonotype was sampled from a woman aged 40 to 55 who had recovered from COVID-19. J is TRBJ2-7 and V is TRBV4-1; maybe TRBD2 (7 bases). Sequencing was carried out using PBMCs or T cells enriched from blood (not recorded which). CDR3 residues: CASRKDRGALSGSYEQYF. The CDR3 bases are TGCGCCAGCAGAAAGGATCGGGGGGCTCTTAGCGGTTCCTACGAGCAGTACTTC.